This TCR beta chain is from a study of T cells in localized non-small cell lung cancer. Here immunoSEQ multiplex PCR was the method, and the copy in TCRdb shows in-frame clones only, minus some. The table records tens of thousands of clones, more than 70% of them present only once. CDR1 SGHRS and CDR2 YFSETQ come from the germline V gene. V dropped 3 bases and J dropped 7; count of bases not matched to a gene: 9. The CDR3 runs 15 residues. Overall study results and limits: Elevated blood T cell density was associated with longer overall survival. Exceeding tumor, uninvolved adjacent lung had the highest T cell clonality. In adjacent lung, a median roughly 56 of the top 100 tumor clones were found. Sequencing was restricted to one tumor region; therefore, heterogeneity remains possible.

As regards this clone: Antigen unknown.

The input for sequencing was peripheral blood, taken before any cancer treatment. The TCR sequence derives from a female donor older than 55 with stage I lung adenocarcinoma. V and J are TRBV5-1 and TRBJ2-5; 10 nucleotides align to TRBD2. CDR3 in amino acids: CASSSTSGRGLTQYF. The CDR3 DNA sequence: TGCGCCAGCAGCTCGACTAGCGGGCGAGGGTTGACCCAGTACTTC.